Listed here are 17 T cell receptor beta chains from one sample, sequenced in a study of blood T cell repertoires in COVID-19. Generated by immunoSEQ multiplex PCR, the TCRdb table keeps only in-frame clones and is missing some. The sample yields some 40,000 clones, around 83% seen once. Material for sequencing was peripheral blood. These receptors were obtained from a woman aged 80 or over with acute or convalescent COVID-19.

The J gene is TRBJ2-3, the V gene TRBV5-6; 13 nucleotides line up with TRBD2. V lost 5 bases to trimming and J lost 3 bases; unmatched junction nucleotides: 0. This CDR3 is built from 14 residues. In germline, CDR1 is SGHDT, CDR2 YYEEEE. CDR3 sequence reads: CASRGLAGTDTQYF. For the CDR3, the DNA is TGTGCCAGCAGGGGACTAGCGGGAACAGATACGCAGTATTTT. Filled out from reference TRBV5-6 and TRBJ2-3, the complete variable domain reads DAGVTQSPTHLIKTRGQQVTLRCSPKSGHDTVSWYQQALGQGPQFIFQYYEEEERQRGNFPDRFSGHQFPNYSSELNVNALLLGDSALYLCASRGLAGTDTQYFGPGTRLTVL.

The gene calls are TRBV10-3 and TRBJ1-5; 7 nucleotides align to TRBD1. The germline V gene encodes CDR1 ENHRY and CDR2 SYGVKD. This CDR3 comprises 13 residues. The trim removed 10 bases at V and 5 bases at J, leaving 8 bases unmatched. CDR3 bases: TGTGCCACCCTTGACAGGGCAGATCAGCCCCAGCATTTT. Translated, it gives CATLDRADQPQHF.

The chain employs TRBV30 and TRBJ2-3, with 7 nucleotides matching TRBD1. This CDR3 is 14 amino acids long. Germline V gene sequence: CDR1 GTSNPN, CDR2 SVGIG (reference sequence). Trimming took 4 bases from V and 2 from J; bases not matched to a gene: 6. The CDR3 sequence: CAWNKGAVTDTQYF. The CDR3 DNA is TGTGCCTGGAATAAGGGGGCGGTCACAGATACGCAGTATTTT.

This chain links TRBV7-7 with TRBJ2-5; TRBD2 matches at 8 bases. From germline, CDR1 is SSHAT and CDR2 FNYEAQ (reference sequence). CDR3 length: 14 residues. V dropped 5 bases and J dropped 5; count of bases not matched to a gene: 7. CDR3 region: CASSLAGGAETQYF. The CDR3, as DNA: TGTGCCAGCAGCCTCGCGGGGGGCGCGGAGACCCAGTACTTC.

The J gene is TRBJ2-2, the V gene TRBV2; the D gene is possibly TRBD1 (6 bases). Germline values: CDR1 SNHLY, CDR2 FYNNEI. CDR3 length equals 12 residues. Trimming removed 11 bases at V and 1 base at J, with 8 bases between. The chain's CDR3 is CASGQNTGELFF. CDR3 bases: TGTGCCTCGGGACAGAACACCGGGGAGCTGTTTTTT.

The CDR3 sequence: CASSTRTANTGELFF. The CDR3, as DNA: TGCGCCAGCAGCACAAGGACAGCGAACACCGGGGAGCTGTTTTTT. The rearrangement links TRBV5-1 to TRBJ2-2, with D possibly TRBD1 on 6 matching bases. The CDR3 sequence is 15 residues long. Germline lookup yields CDR1 SGHRS and CDR2 YFSETQ. V gave up 4 bases and J gave up 0 bases, with 10 bases separating them.

V gene TRBV11-3 combines with J gene TRBJ2-1, with 9 bases fitting TRBD2. The trim removed 4 bases at V and 4 bases at J, leaving 8 bases unmatched. The CDR3 extends over 16 amino acids. CDR1 is SGHNT, CDR2 YENEEA, per germline. The CDR3 reads CASSSLLAGGYNEQFF. Written as DNA, the CDR3 is TGTGCCAGCAGCTCCCTCCTGGCGGGGGGGTACAATGAGCAGTTCTTC.

The V gene is TRBV7-8, the J gene TRBJ1-4, with D maybe TRBD1 (5 bases). Trimming pared 1 base from V and 4 bases from J, leaving 7 bases between. The CDR3 is made up of 14 amino acids. CDR1 is SGHVS and CDR2 is FQNEAQ in the germline V gene. CDR3 in amino acids: CASSLGGVNEKLFF. In DNA form, the CDR3 reads TGTGCCAGCAGCTTAGGGGGCGTTAATGAAAAACTGTTTTTT.

The chain joins TRBV24-1 to TRBJ2-1; D is perhaps TRBD2 (7 bases). Germline CDR1 is KGHDR and CDR2 is SFDVKD. Deletions cut 9 bases from V and 4 bases from J, with 15 bases between. This CDR3 is built from 14 residues. CDR3 amino acids: CATRGGGGYNEQFF. Here the CDR3 DNA reads TGTGCCACCCGAGGGGGAGGGGGGTACAATGAGCAGTTCTTC.

V is TRBV6-5 and J is TRBJ1-1, with D unresolved. Deletions cut 7 bases from V and 4 bases from J, with 13 bases between. The length of the CDR3 is 13 residues. The germline V gene encodes CDR1 MNHEY and CDR2 SVGAGI. The CDR3 DNA reads TGTGCCAGCACCAAACCGGGGTTCACTGAAGCTTTCTTT. It encodes CASTKPGFTEAFF.

The rearrangement joins TRBV5-1 to TRBJ1-2; 8 bases are a match to TRBD1. Trimming cost V 4 bases and J 3 bases; bases outside gene matches: 8. CDR3 length equals 15 residues. The germline V gene encodes CDR1 SGHRS and CDR2 YFSETQ. The CDR3 loop is CASSHLQGGDYGYTF. DNA for the CDR3: TGCGCCAGCAGCCACCTACAGGGGGGCGACTATGGCTACACCTTC.

This rearrangement joins TRBV19 to TRBJ2-6; D is perhaps TRBD2 (6 bases). Germline values: CDR1 LNHDA, CDR2 SQIVND (reference sequence). V was cut by 7 bases and J by 3 bases, with 25 bases left in between. The CDR3 has 19 amino acids. This CDR3 is CASNPSGGTDERGANVLTF. In DNA, the CDR3 is TGTGCCAGTAACCCTTCAGGCGGGACGGATGAGCGTGGGGCCAACGTCCTGACTTTC. Complete variable domain (other parts from reference TRBV19 and TRBJ2-6): DGGITQSPKYLFRKEGQNVTLSCEQNLNHDAMYWYRQDPGQGLRLIYYSQIVNDFQKGDIAEGYSVSREKKESFPLTVTSAQKNPTAFYLCASNPSGGTDERGANVLTFGAGSRLTVL.

The chain has TRBV6-5 and TRBJ1-6, with D tentatively TRBD1 (5 bases). Trimming left V 7 bases short and J 13 bases short, with 20 bases between. Germline assignment: CDR1 MNHEY and CDR2 SVGAGI. This CDR3 region has 14 residues. The chain's CDR3 is CASNPGDSLNPLHF. CDR3 nucleotides: TGTGCCAGCAACCCGGGGGACTCACTAAACCCCCTCCACTTT.

The V gene is TRBV7-9, the J gene TRBJ1-4, with unresolved D. This CDR3 has 16 amino acids. Germline V lookup: CDR1 SEHNR, CDR2 FQNEAQ (reference sequence). V was clipped by 0 bases and J by 2 bases, with 10 bases between them. The CDR3 sequence is CASSLAVWHTNEKLFF. CDR3 sequence (DNA): TGTGCCAGCAGCTTAGCGGTATGGCATACTAATGAAAAACTGTTTTTT.

This clone was seen more than once but under ten times. The CDR3 coding sequence is TGTGCCAGCAGCCAAGATCCGGTTCTAACGGGCACTGAAGCTTTCTTT. It is translated as CASSQDPVLTGTEAFF. This chain joins TRBV3-1 (or the pseudogene TRBV3-2) and TRBJ1-1; D is ambiguous. With 0 bases removed from V and 4 bases from J, the gap between germline ends came to 15 bases. The germline V gene has CDR1 LGHDT and CDR2 YNNKEL (reference sequence). The CDR3 runs to 16 residues.

The chain combines TRBV6-6 with TRBJ2-5, with D perhaps TRBD2 (6 bases). This CDR3 has 13 amino acids. Germline values: CDR1 MNHNY, CDR2 SVGAGI (reference sequence). Trimming took 9 bases from V and 1 from J, leaving 12 bases between them. In DNA form, the CDR3 reads TGTGCCAGTGGGAGGAACGCCCAAGAGACCCAGTACTTC. It codes for CASGRNAQETQYF.

This clone was counted only a few times. This chain connects TRBV9 to TRBJ2-2; tentatively, D is TRBD1 (5 bases). Trimming shortened V by 3 bases and J by 5 bases, and 11 bases separated the two germline ends. This CDR3 region has 14 residues. The germline gives CDR1 SGDLS, CDR2 YYNGEE. The CDR3 DNA follows: TGTGCCAGCAGCGCGCTCTACAGGACCGGGGAGCTGTTTTTT. It is translated as CASSALYRTGELFF.